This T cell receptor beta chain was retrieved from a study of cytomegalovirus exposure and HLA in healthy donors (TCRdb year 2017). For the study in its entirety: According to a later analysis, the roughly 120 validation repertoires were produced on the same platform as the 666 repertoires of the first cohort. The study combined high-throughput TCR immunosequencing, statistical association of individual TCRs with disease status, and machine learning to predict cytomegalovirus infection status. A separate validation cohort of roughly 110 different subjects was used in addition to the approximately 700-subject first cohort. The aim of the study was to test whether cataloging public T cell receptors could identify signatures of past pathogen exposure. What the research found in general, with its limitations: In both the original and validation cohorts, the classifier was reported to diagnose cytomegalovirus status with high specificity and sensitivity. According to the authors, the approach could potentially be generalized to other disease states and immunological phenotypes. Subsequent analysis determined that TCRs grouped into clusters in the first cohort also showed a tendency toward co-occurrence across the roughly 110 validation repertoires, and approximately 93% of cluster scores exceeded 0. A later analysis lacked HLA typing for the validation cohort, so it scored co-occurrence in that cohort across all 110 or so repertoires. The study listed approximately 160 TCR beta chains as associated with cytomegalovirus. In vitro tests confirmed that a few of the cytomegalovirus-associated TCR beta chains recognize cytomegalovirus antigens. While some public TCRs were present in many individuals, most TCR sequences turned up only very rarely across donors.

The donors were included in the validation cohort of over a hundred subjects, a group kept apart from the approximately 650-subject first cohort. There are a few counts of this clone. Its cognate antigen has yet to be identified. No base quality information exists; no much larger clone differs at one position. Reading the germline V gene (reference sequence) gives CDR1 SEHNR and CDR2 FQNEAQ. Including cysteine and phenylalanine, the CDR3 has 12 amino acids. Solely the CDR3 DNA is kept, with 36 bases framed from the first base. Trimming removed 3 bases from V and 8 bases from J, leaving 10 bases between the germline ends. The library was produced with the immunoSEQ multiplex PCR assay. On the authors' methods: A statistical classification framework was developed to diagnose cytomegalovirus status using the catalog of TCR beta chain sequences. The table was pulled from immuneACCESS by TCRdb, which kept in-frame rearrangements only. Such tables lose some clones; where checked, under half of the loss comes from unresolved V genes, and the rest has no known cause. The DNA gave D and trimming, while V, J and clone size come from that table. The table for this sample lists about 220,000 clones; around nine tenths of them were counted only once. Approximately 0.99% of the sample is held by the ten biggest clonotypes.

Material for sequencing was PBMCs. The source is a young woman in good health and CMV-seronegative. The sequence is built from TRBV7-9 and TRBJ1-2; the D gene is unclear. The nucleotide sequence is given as TGTGCCAGCAGCTTTCCATCGGGGGGCTACACCTTC. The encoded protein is CASSFPSGGYTF.